This is a list of T cell receptor beta chains from one sample in a study of OX40 agonist ivuxolimab in advanced cancers. Sequencing was performed with immunoSEQ multiplex PCR; in TCRdb, only in-frame clones are kept and a portion is missing. Of around 57,000 clones listed, less than 85% are singletons. Here the sequenced sample was CD4+ or CD8+ T cells sorted from blood, taken in a trial of the OX40 agonist ivuxolimab. These receptors all stem from an adult with an advanced solid tumor such as melanoma, head and neck, liver or kidney cancer. The CDR3 runs from the conserved cysteine through the conserved F or W. A D gene is named only where the DNA matches it firmly. A row's size may be missing; if present it is once, few, many or a size class.

>.|TRBV5-1|TRBJ2-5|.
CASSLRGGEETQYF
>.|TRBV7-3|TRBJ2-3|.
CASSRTSTDTQYF
>.|TRBV6-5|TRBJ1-2|.
CASSYQPPNYGYTF
>few|TRBV30|TRBJ1-1|.
CAWSVQGFSEAFF
>few|TRBV29-1|TRBJ1-1|.
CSVEKTFETEAFF
>.|TRBV7-2|TRBJ2-6|TRBD1
CASRPDRAGANVLTF
>.|TRBV10-2|TRBJ2-7|.
CASSSQREQYF
>.|TRBV4-2|TRBJ2-1|.
CASSQPGTVGGGNEQFF
>.|TRBV2|TRBJ2-2|.
CASSKAGRDTGELFF
>few|TRBV29-1|TRBJ1-5|TRBD1
CSVKDRWDRPQHF
>.|TRBV6-1|TRBJ1-1|TRBD1
CASSVSMDRGRPWNTEAFF
>.|TRBV10-2|TRBJ2-7|.
CASRADGSHEQYF
>.|TRBV2|TRBJ1-5|.
CASSVGGGLNQPQHF
>.|TRBV25-1|TRBJ1-5|.
CASSELRGGRRNQPQHF
>.|TRBV5-1|TRBJ1-1|.
CASSLPDGDTEAFF
>.|TRBV5-5|TRBJ2-2|.
CASTTLRGWTGELFF
>.|TRBV10-2|TRBJ1-5|.
CASRTSNQPQHF
>once|TRBV7-9|TRBJ1-1|.
CASSLSRDTEAFF
>.|TRBV7-2|TRBJ2-3|.
CASSRIEGTQYF
>.|TRBV2|TRBJ2-5|TRBD2
CASSAYASGSGETQYF
>.|TRBV7-2|TRBJ2-2|.
CASSPRGRQAPGAGELFF
>.|TRBV2|TRBJ1-1|.
CASKGDGTEAFF
>.|TRBV9|TRBJ2-5|.
CASSVDPVETQYF
>.|TRBV7-2|TRBJ1-2|TRBD1
CASSPGTGLDYGYTF
>.|TRBV18|TRBJ2-7|TRBD2
CASSPVMGEGTYF
>.|TRBV7-9|TRBJ1-5|TRBD1
CASSPGGDSNQPQHF
>.|TRBV19|TRBJ1-4|TRBD1
CASSTGDRQATNEKLFF
>.|TRBV9|TRBJ2-7|TRBD1
CASSPTGDRGSTYEQYF
>.|TRBV19|TRBJ2-1|TRBD2
CASSIGTSGRYNEQFF
>.|TRBV5-4|TRBJ2-5|TRBD1
CASSLKTGPETQYF
>.|TRBV15|TRBJ2-5|.
CATSRDLEGETQYF
>.|TRBV5-4|TRBJ2-6|.
CASSLGRTSGANVLTF
>.|TRBV5-6|TRBJ2-2|.
CASSRGPAKNTGELFF
>.|TRBV9|TRBJ1-2|TRBD1
CASSRGDRVTGYTF
>.|TRBV18|TRBJ2-1|.
CASSLNSGNEQFF
>once|TRBV5-1|TRBJ2-7|.
CASRLDQDEQYF
>few|TRBV18|TRBJ1-5|.
CASSPKVGAGQPQHF
>.|TRBV7-6|TRBJ2-5|.
CASSPRRQAQETQYF
>.|TRBV19|TRBJ1-1|.
CASSIVGLDTEAFF
>.|TRBV7-8|TRBJ2-3|.
CASSLVRLTPFADTQYF
>.|TRBV2|TRBJ2-3|TRBD2
CASSKGAGGLRTDTQYF